This T cell receptor beta chain was found in a study of blood T cell repertoires in COVID-19. About the research overall: The United States, Italy and Spain supplied acute and convalescent COVID-19 samples.

Original processing notes: Amplification with reference gene primers provided the estimates of nucleated cell counts. Produced via immunoSEQ multiplex PCR; TCRdb's table is partial and in-frame only. The V and J calls and the clone size are those of that table, but D and trimming were determined from the DNA. The repertoire has about 160,000 clones, more than 60% of them found once; the top ten carry around 8.1%. The CDR3 is made up of 14 amino acids. The germline V gene encodes CDR1 MNHEY and CDR2 SMNVEV (reference sequence). After removal of 5 bases from V and 4 bases from J, the junction contained 5 bases not matched to a gene.

The sequence came from a man in his sixties with acute or convalescent COVID-19. V and J are TRBV27 and TRBJ1-1; 9 bases agree with TRBD1. The sequencing input was peripheral blood. This CDR3 is CASSHGTGFTEAFF. For the CDR3, the DNA is TGTGCCAGCAGTCACGGGACAGGGTTCACTGAAGCTTTCTTT.